This entry is about one T cell receptor (beta chain). Its target is not known. This record belongs to a study of cytomegalovirus exposure and HLA in healthy donors. Overall study findings and caveats: In an earlier analysis, most TCR beta V segments were productive about 87% or about 30% of the time.

The PCR used 60 Vbeta and 13 Jbeta primers. Libraries were prepared by immunoSEQ multiplex PCR; TCRdb keeps only in-frame clonotypes and omits some of them. Of under 200,000 clones in the sample, over 75% are singletons; the top ten hold about a tenth. The sequenced sample was PBMCs. The source is a young man in good health and CMV-seropositive.

The CDR3 DNA reads TGTGCCAGCAGCTTGGCCAGGGAGGGTCAGCCCCAGCATTTT. Protein product: CASSLAREGQPQHF. The genes are TRBV5-5 and TRBJ1-5; D possibly corresponds to TRBD1 (5 bases). The V end lost 0 bases, the J end lost 6 bases, and 10 bases lay between the germline ends. This CDR3 is 14 amino acids long. Germline CDR1 and CDR2: SGHKS and YYEKEE (reference sequence).